This T cell receptor beta chain was sequenced for a study of human T cells and chemical hapten exposure. TCRdb reanalysed the RACE reads using MiXCR and keeps one entry per CDR3 protein. The profile shows about 140,000 distinct CDR3 sequences, about 12% of them singletons. The CDR3 sequence is 14 residues long. V lost 4 bases and J 4 bases, leaving 10 bases between the germline ends. Germline lookup yields CDR1 SGHTA and CDR2 FQGTGA. Time point defined: patch test 2, 6 weeks after DPC sensitization. The treatment was: therapeutic diphenylcyclopropenone sensitization with weekly scalp DPC. The sequencing used whole blood, collected in connection with sensitization to the hapten diphenylcyclopropenone (DPC). This TCR derives from a woman in her forties or fifties with alopecia areata. Some clones in this sample may be carry-over from other donors' samples. The chain joins TRBV7-3 to TRBJ2-2, with D possibly TRBD1 on 6 matching bases. The CDR3 sequence is CASSSGHITGELFF. For the CDR3, the DNA is TGTGCCAGCAGCTCGGGACATATCACCGGGGAGCTGTTTTTT.